These 14 T cell receptor beta chains were sequenced from one sample in a study of blood T cell repertoires in COVID-19. Measured with immunoSEQ multiplex PCR; TCRdb has only the in-frame clones, and not every one. The sample lists 70,000 to 85,000 clones, under 95% occurring once. The sequencing input was peripheral blood. Receptor source: a woman aged 60 to 75 with active COVID-19.

V usage is TRBV2 and J usage is TRBJ2-5, with 7 bases fitting TRBD2. The length of the CDR3 is 16 residues. After removal of 2 bases from V and 1 base from J, the junction contained 7 bases not matched to a gene. Germline values: CDR1 SNHLY, CDR2 FYNNEI. The CDR3 loop reads CASSEFGGRGQETQYF. The CDR3 DNA reads TGTGCCAGCAGTGAATTTGGCGGGAGAGGCCAAGAGACCCAGTACTTC.

The rearrangement uses TRBV5-1 and TRBJ2-7; TRBD2 agrees at 8 bases. With 4 bases clipped from V and 1 base from J, the junction kept 4 bases outside the gene matches. Germline loops: CDR1 SGHRS, CDR2 YFSETQ. The CDR3 is 14 amino acids. CDR3 DNA: TGCGCCAGCAGCATAGCGGGAAGGTCCTACGAGCAGTACTTC. This gives the protein CASSIAGRSYEQYF.

CDR3 in DNA: TGTGCCAGCAATCTCGGGAACGCCTGGTGGAATGAGCAGTTCTTC. It encodes CASNLGNAWWNEQFF. The V call is TRBV5-5, the J call TRBJ2-1, with D perhaps matching TRBD2 (5 bases). Trimming left V 6 bases short and J 7 bases short, with 20 bases between. Germline CDR1 is SGHKS and CDR2 is YYEKEE (reference sequence). The CDR3 runs to 15 residues. The full variable domain, completed using reference TRBV5-5 and TRBJ2-1, is DAGVTQSPTHLIKTRGQQVTLRCSPISGHKSVSWYQQVLGQGPQFIFQYYEKEERGRGNFPDRFSARQFPNYSSELNVNALLLGDSALYLCASNLGNAWWNEQFFGPGTRLTVL.

V gene TRBV10-3 combines with J gene TRBJ1-5, with D perhaps matching TRBD1 (6 bases). CDR1 and CDR2 (germline): ENHRY, SYGVKD. Trimming pared 2 bases from V and 4 bases from J, leaving 9 bases between. The CDR3 length is 14 residues. The CDR3: CAISEGQPNQPQHF. The CDR3 nucleotides read TGTGCCATCAGTGAGGGACAGCCTAATCAGCCCCAGCATTTT.

The rearrangement uses TRBV19 and TRBJ2-5, with TRBD1 identical over 9 bases. The CDR3 is 14 amino acids. Germline V gene lookup returns CDR1 LNHDA and CDR2 SQIVND (reference sequence). The V segment lost 3 bases and the J segment 5 bases; nucleotides outside the gene matches: 4. This CDR3 is CASSIQDRGETQYF. CDR3 coding DNA: TGTGCCAGTAGTATCCAGGACAGGGGTGAGACCCAGTACTTC.

The chain joins TRBV27 to TRBJ1-1; 9 bases map to TRBD1. The V segment lost 5 bases and the J segment 7 bases; nucleotides outside the gene matches: 11. Germline CDR1 and CDR2: MNHEY and SMNVEV (reference sequence). This CDR3 contains 15 residues. The CDR3 here is CASSGRWDREDEAFF. The CDR3 DNA sequence: TGTGCCAGCAGTGGGCGATGGGACAGGGAAGATGAAGCTTTCTTT.

This clone was counted once. CDR3 loop: CASSQLPGQSYEQYF. DNA for the CDR3: TGCGCCAGCAGCCAACTACCGGGACAGTCCTACGAGCAGTACTTC. V usage is TRBV5-1 and J usage is TRBJ2-7; TRBD1 matches at 7 bases. The CDR3 totals 15 residues. V lost 4 bases, J lost 1 base, and 8 bases stayed unmatched. Germline V gene data show CDR1 as SGHRS and CDR2 as YFSETQ.

This chain joins TRBV5-1 and TRBJ1-2; D ambiguous. Germline V gene data show CDR1 as SGHRS and CDR2 as YFSETQ. The CDR3 is 12 amino acids. Trimming cost V 0 bases and J 6 bases, with 6 bases left between them. In DNA form, the CDR3 reads TGCGCCAGCAGCTTGGTTGGAGATGGCTACACCTTC. Its translation: CASSLVGDGYTF.

The J gene is TRBJ2-3, the V gene TRBV27; 8 bases agree with TRBD2. With V trimmed by 3 bases and J by 6 bases, 8 bases remained unmatched. The germline V gene encodes CDR1 MNHEY and CDR2 SMNVEV (reference sequence). The CDR3 runs to 15 residues. DNA of the CDR3: TGTGCCAGCAGTTTTAGCGTAGCGGGGTCTGATACGCAGTATTTT. It yields the protein CASSFSVAGSDTQYF.

As to this clone: The sample has other DNA sequences that encode this CDR3 too. Written as DNA, the CDR3 is TGTGCCAGCTCACCAGCGGGCGAGACCCAGTACTTC. It codes for CASSPAGETQYF. This chain links TRBV18 with TRBJ2-5, with TRBD2 as a possible D gene (5 bases). The V gene lost 2 bases and the J gene lost 5 bases, with 6 bases spanning the gap. The germline CDR1 and CDR2 sequences are KGHSH and LQKENI. This CDR3 contains 12 residues.

This chain connects TRBV7-8 to TRBJ2-1, with 8 nucleotides matching TRBD1. This CDR3 comprises 13 residues. Germline assignment: CDR1 SGHVS and CDR2 FQNEAQ. Unmatched junction bases numbered 13, after V lost 6 bases and J lost 15 bases. CDR3 DNA: TGTGCCAGCAGTTCCCGGACAGGGTGGGATCGGTTCTTC. Amino acid sequence: CASSSRTGWDRFF.

This sequence joins TRBV14 and TRBJ1-4; weak D call: TRBD1 (6 bases). The CDR3 is 16 residues long. Trimming pared 1 base from V and 5 bases from J, leaving 14 bases between. Germline CDR1 SGHDN, CDR2 FVKESK. The CDR3 is CASSQGGRGLNEKLFF. CDR3 nucleotides: TGTGCCAGCAGCCAAGGGGGGCGCGGGTTAAATGAAAAACTGTTTTTT.

This chain joins TRBV7-9 and TRBJ2-1, with TRBD1 identical over 8 bases. Germline V gene sequence: CDR1 SEHNR, CDR2 FQNEAQ (reference sequence). V lost 3 bases and J lost 3; bases outside the gene matches: 4. This CDR3 has 15 residues. The CDR3 sequence is CASSFGQGIYNEQFF. CDR3 bases: TGTGCCAGCAGCTTCGGACAGGGAATCTACAATGAGCAGTTCTTC.

This chain joins TRBV5-1 and TRBJ2-5, with 14 nucleotides matching TRBD2. V was pared by 4 bases and J by 5 bases, with 7 bases of the junction left unmatched. The CDR3 is 16 amino acids. From germline, CDR1 is SGHRS and CDR2 YFSETQ. The DNA of the CDR3 is TGCGCCAGCAGCCCGGGGACTAGCGGGAGAGGGGAGACCCAGTACTTC. This translates into CASSPGTSGRGETQYF.